This T cell receptor (beta chain) came from a study of cytomegalovirus exposure and HLA in healthy donors. Notes on the study in general: For TCR beta chains, V- and J-gene trimming was later linked to a missense DCLRE1C variant. Segments of the TCR beta V type were, in most cases, productive about 87% or about 30% of the time in an earlier analysis. Both high specificity and high sensitivity reportedly marked the classifier's diagnosis of cytomegalovirus status.

Use of 60 Vbeta and 13 Jbeta primers characterized the PCR. Some clones are missing from TCRdb's copy, which holds only in-frame ones; the method was immunoSEQ multiplex PCR. This table has 80,000 to 100,000 clones, about 85% appearing once. The CDR3 sequence is 15 residues long. CDR1 is SGDLS and CDR2 is YYNGEE in the germline V gene. Notes on this clone: Its cognate antigen is unknown. Relative to the germline gene, one junction end is altered; a read error may explain this.

The receptor's source is a female donor in good health and CMV-seropositive. The sequenced material came from PBMCs. The chain combines TRBV9 with TRBJ2-7; TRBD2 is a possible D gene (6 bases). Here the CDR3 DNA reads TGTGCCAGCAGCGTAGGCGGGGTAACCTCCCACGAGCAGTACTTC. It encodes CASSVGGVTSHEQYF.